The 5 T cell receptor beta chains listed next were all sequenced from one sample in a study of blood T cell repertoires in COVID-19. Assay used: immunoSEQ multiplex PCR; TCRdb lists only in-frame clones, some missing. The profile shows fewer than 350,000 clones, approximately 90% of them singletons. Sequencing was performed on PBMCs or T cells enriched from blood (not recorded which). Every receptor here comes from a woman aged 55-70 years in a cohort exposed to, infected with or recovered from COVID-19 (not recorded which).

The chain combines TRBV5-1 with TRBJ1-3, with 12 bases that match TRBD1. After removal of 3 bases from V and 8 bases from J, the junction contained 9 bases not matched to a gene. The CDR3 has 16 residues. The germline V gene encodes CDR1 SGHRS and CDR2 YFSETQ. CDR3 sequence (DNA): TGCGCCAGCAGCTGGCAGCCGGGACAGGGGGCAGACACCATATATTTT. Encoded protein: CASSWQPGQGADTIYF.

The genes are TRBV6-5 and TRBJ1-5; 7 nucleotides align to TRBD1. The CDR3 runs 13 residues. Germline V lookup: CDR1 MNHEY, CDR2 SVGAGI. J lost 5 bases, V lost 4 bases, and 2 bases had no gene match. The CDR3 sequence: CASSSDRDQPQHF. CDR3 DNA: TGTGCCAGCAGTTCAGACAGGGATCAGCCCCAGCATTTT.

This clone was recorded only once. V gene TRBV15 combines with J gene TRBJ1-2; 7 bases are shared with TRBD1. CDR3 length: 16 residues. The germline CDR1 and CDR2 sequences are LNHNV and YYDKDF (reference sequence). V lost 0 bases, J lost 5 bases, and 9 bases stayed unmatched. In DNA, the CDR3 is TGTGCCACCAGCAGAGATGGCGGACAGGCGAAGTATGGCTACACCTTC. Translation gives CATSRDGGQAKYGYTF.

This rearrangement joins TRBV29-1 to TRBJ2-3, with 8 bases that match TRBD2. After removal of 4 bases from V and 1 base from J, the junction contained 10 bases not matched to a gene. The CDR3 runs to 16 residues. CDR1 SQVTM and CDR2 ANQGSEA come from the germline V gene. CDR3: CSVVGGLEARTDTQYF. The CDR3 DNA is TGCAGCGTTGTAGGGGGACTAGAAGCCCGCACAGATACGCAGTATTTT.

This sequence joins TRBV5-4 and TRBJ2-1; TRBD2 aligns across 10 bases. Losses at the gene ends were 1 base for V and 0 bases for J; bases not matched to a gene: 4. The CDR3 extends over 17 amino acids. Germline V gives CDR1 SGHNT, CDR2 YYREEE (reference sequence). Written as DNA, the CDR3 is TGTGCCAGCAGCTTGATAGCGGGAGGCTCCTCCTACAATGAGCAGTTCTTC. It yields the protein CASSLIAGGSSYNEQFF.